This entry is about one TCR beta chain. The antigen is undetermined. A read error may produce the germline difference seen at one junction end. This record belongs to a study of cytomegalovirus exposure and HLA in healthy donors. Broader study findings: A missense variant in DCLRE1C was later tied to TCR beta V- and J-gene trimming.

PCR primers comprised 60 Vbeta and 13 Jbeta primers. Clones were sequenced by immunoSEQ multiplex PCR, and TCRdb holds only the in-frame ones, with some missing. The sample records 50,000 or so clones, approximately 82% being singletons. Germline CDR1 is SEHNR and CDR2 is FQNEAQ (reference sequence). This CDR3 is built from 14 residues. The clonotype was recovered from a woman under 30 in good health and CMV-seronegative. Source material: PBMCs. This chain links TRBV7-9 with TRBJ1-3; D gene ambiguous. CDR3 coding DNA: TGTTCCAGCAGCTTAAAAGTTGGAGAAAACACCATATATTTT. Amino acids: CSSSLKVGENTIYF.